This T cell receptor (beta chain) was recovered during a study of CD8 T cells in Susac syndrome. Random hexamers were used to reverse transcribe roughly 0.5 to 1 ug of RNA. Multiplex immunoSEQ PCR targeted 54 Vbeta and 13 Jbeta TCR beta segments. Via MiXCR, TCRdb re-called the immunoSEQ multiplex PCR reads, giving one row per CDR3 protein. This sample has about 150,000 distinct CDR3 sequences; just under 95% occur once, and the top ten carry around 0.21%. In blood CD8+ and CD4+ T cells, TCR beta underwent sequencing. The multiple sclerosis controls consisted of treatment-naive patients with relapsing-remitting disease, either stable or active. Bulk CD8+ and CD4+ cells came from magnetic negative isolation; CD8+ TEMRA by FACS. V was pared by 3 bases and J by 3 bases, with 7 bases of the junction left unmatched. Germline CDR1 MDHEN, CDR2 SYDVKM. The CDR3 is 16 residues long.

The material sequenced was CD8+ T cells from PBMCs. The chain employs TRBV28 and TRBJ1-5, with 8 nucleotides matching TRBD1. The sequence derives from a human donor with multiple sclerosis. The CDR3 DNA reads TGTGCCAGCAGTTTTAGTGACAGGGGCGCCAATCAGCCCCAGCATTTT. It yields the protein CASSFSDRGANQPQHF. Full variable domain (missing parts from reference TRBV28 and TRBJ1-5): DVKVTQSSRYLVKRTGEKVFLECVQDMDHENMFWYRQDPGLGLRLIYFSYDVKMKEKGDIPEGYSVSREKKERFSLILESASTNQTSMYLCASSFSDRGANQPQHFGDGTRLSIL.